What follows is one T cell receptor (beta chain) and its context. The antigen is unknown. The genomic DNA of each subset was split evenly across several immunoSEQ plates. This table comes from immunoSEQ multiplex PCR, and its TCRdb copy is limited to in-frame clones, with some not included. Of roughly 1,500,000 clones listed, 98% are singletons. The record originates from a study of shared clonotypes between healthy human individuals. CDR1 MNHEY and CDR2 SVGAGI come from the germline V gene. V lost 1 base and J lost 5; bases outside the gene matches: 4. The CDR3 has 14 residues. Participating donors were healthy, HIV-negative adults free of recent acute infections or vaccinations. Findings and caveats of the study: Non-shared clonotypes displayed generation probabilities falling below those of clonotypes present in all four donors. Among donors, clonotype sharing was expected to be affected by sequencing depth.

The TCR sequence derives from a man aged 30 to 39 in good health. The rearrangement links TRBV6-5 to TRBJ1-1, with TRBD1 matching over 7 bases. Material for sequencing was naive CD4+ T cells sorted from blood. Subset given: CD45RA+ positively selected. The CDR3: CASSYWDSGTEAFF. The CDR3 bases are TGTGCCAGCAGTTACTGGGACAGTGGAACTGAAGCTTTCTTT.